These 27 T cell receptor beta chains share one sample of origin, sequenced in a study of T cells in Graves' hyperthyroidism and ophthalmopathy. Amplified TCR beta CDR3 regions derived from RNA transcripts. HTBI primers were the set used in a first-round RT-PCR of the TCR CDR3. A single record per CDR3 protein comes from TCRdb applying MiXCR to the multiplex PCR reads. The sample includes under 400,000 distinct CDR3 sequences, about 15% of them seen just once. The sample consisted of blood. The receptors were sampled from a woman aged 55 to 70 with Graves' ophthalmopathy.

The sample holds many counts of this clonotype. The chain couples TRBV18 to TRBJ1-1; the D gene is possibly TRBD1 (5 bases). The germline V gene has CDR1 KGHSH and CDR2 LQKENI. The CDR3 sequence is 14 residues long. The V end lost 1 base, the J end lost 1 base, and 7 bases lay between the germline ends. The CDR3 DNA sequence: TGTGCCAGCTCACCACAGGGGAAGAACACTGAAGCTTTCTTT. It codes for CASSPQGKNTEAFF.

This clonotype came up many times. The rearrangement uses TRBV28 and TRBJ1-6; 10 bases line up with TRBD1. This CDR3 comprises 14 residues. The ends lost 6 bases at V and 11 bases at J; junction bases unmatched: 7. The germline gives CDR1 MDHEN, CDR2 SYDVKM. The CDR3 loop is CASRQTGGDPPLHF. The CDR3 nucleotides read TGTGCCAGCAGACAGACAGGGGGCGATCCACCCCTCCACTTT.

The J gene is TRBJ2-3, the V gene TRBV5-1, with 10 bases fitting TRBD2. CDR3 length equals 17 residues. The germline V gene has CDR1 SGHRS and CDR2 YFSETQ. With 1 base clipped from V and 4 bases from J, the junction kept 9 bases outside the gene matches. The CDR3 region has the DNA TGCGCCAGCAGCTTGTCTCCTCTAGCGGGAGCGGCAGATACGCAGTATTTT. The encoded protein is CASSLSPLAGAADTQYF.

The gene calls are TRBV20-1 and TRBJ2-2; maybe TRBD2 (6 bases). Germline CDR1 DFQATT, CDR2 SNEGSKA (reference sequence). The CDR3 totals 17 residues. V was cut by 3 bases and J by 2 bases, with 19 bases left in between. The CDR3 protein is CSARRDGSNHNTGELFF. As DNA, the CDR3 is TGCAGTGCTAGGCGGGACGGGTCAAACCACAACACCGGGGAGCTGTTTTTT.

This clonotype was counted at least ten times. The rearrangement joins TRBV12-3 or TRBV12-4 to TRBJ2-3; the match to TRBD1 covers 7 bases. After removal of 8 bases from V and 2 bases from J, the junction contained 13 bases not matched to a gene. The CDR3 spans 16 residues. The DNA for the CDR3 is TGTGCCAGCTTTCCCTCATCCGGGACAGTCACAGATACGCAGTATTTT. Its translation is CASFPSSGTVTDTQYF.

The chain combines TRBV7-8 with TRBJ2-2; no reliable D call. The CDR3 runs to 14 residues. Germline V gene lookup returns CDR1 SGHVS and CDR2 FQNEAQ. V gave up 3 bases and J gave up 6 bases, with 11 bases separating them. The CDR3 coding sequence is TGTGCCAGCAGCTTTCCCCCCGGAGCCGGGGAGCTGTTTTTT. The encoded protein is CASSFPPGAGELFF.

This clonotype was seen a handful of times. V usage is TRBV20-1 and J usage is TRBJ2-3; no clear D. The CDR3 loop spans 15 amino acids. V was cut by 6 bases and J by 0 bases, with 16 bases left in between. Germline lookup yields CDR1 DFQATT and CDR2 SNEGSKA (reference sequence). The CDR3 DNA follows: TGCAGTGCATTACAAGTTTCAACTAGCACAGATACGCAGTATTTT. Its protein product is CSALQVSTSTDTQYF.

This clonotype was recorded at least ten times. The chain joins TRBV3-1 to TRBJ2-7; TRBD1 matches at 7 bases. The CDR3 has 15 amino acids. V lost 4 bases to trimming and J lost 1 base; unmatched junction nucleotides: 7. The germline V gene encodes CDR1 LGHDT and CDR2 YNNKEL (reference sequence). CDR3 in DNA: TGTGCCAGCAGCCTCACAGGGGCAAGTTCCTACGAGCAGTACTTC. Translation gives CASSLTGASSYEQYF.

This clonotype was seen ten or more times. V usage is TRBV7-2 and J usage is TRBJ2-5; the D is unclear. V was shortened by 1 base and J by 5 bases, with 14 bases between the two germline ends. This CDR3 is 15 amino acids long. The germline gives CDR1 SGHTA, CDR2 FQGNSA. CDR3 loop: CASSLVGSDGETQYF. CDR3 nucleotide sequence: TGTGCCAGCAGCTTAGTAGGATCGGACGGGGAGACCCAGTACTTC.

This clonotype was picked up many times. The genes are TRBV20-1 and TRBJ2-7; D possibly corresponds to TRBD2 (5 bases). Germline V CDR1 and CDR2: DFQATT, SNEGSKA (reference sequence). Trimming took off 8 bases at V and 0 bases at J, with 14 bases between the two ends. CDR3 size: 13 residues. CDR3 loop: CSSRTSSSYEQYF. The CDR3 DNA is TGCAGTTCAAGGACTTCGAGCTCCTACGAGCAGTACTTC.

This clonotype appeared a single time. The chain joins TRBV27 to TRBJ1-1, with a weak D call TRBD1 (5 bases). CDR3 length equals 14 residues. From germline, CDR1 is MNHEY and CDR2 SMNVEV (reference sequence). V was pared by 4 bases and J by 5 bases, with 14 bases between. The CDR3 sequence: CASSSNDGGTEAFF. DNA for the CDR3: TGTGCCAGCAGTTCCAACGATGGGGGGACTGAAGCTTTCTTT.

This clonotype was seen repeatedly, ten times or more. The rearrangement links TRBV6-1 to TRBJ2-1; D possibly corresponds to TRBD2 (5 bases). Trimming removed 6 bases from V and 4 bases from J, with 16 bases in between. The length of the CDR3 is 15 residues. Germline loops: CDR1 MNHNS, CDR2 SASEGT. DNA of the CDR3: TGTGCCAGCAGCACACTTCATCCGGGATACAATGAGCAGTTCTTC. Amino acids: CASSTLHPGYNEQFF.

This clonotype showed up many times. This chain's CDR3 is CASSNSGKSYEQYF. In DNA, the CDR3 is TGTGCCAGCAGCAATAGCGGGAAATCCTACGAGCAGTACTTC. The chain links TRBV7-9 to TRBJ2-7; 8 positions match TRBD2. CDR3 size: 14 residues. V shed 5 bases, J shed 1 base, and the junction held 4 bases outside the gene matches. Germline V CDR1 and CDR2: SEHNR, FQNEAQ (reference sequence).

This clonotype was detected ten times or more. The chain carries TRBV20-1 and TRBJ2-3, with a weak D call TRBD2 (6 bases). The CDR3 is 16 residues long. Trimming shortened V by 5 bases and J by 2 bases, and 20 bases separated the two germline ends. From germline, CDR1 is DFQATT and CDR2 SNEGSKA (reference sequence). In nucleotides, the CDR3 is TGCAGTGCTCCCTTGGCATTGCTAGCGAACACAGATACGCAGTATTTT. Translated, it gives CSAPLALLANTDTQYF.

This clonotype was recorded many times. V gene TRBV7-3 combines with J gene TRBJ2-3; TRBD1 or TRBD2 may be the D gene (5 bases each). V lost 5 bases and J lost 2, with 11 bases in between. The CDR3 is 14 amino acids. CDR1 is SGHTA, CDR2 FQGTGA, per germline. The CDR3 DNA follows: TGTGCCAGCAGCCCGATCGGGACCACAGATACGCAGTATTTT. Translating it yields CASSPIGTTDTQYF.

This clonotype was seen many times. The chain employs TRBV28 and TRBJ2-3; D is ambiguous. This CDR3 is 14 amino acids long. Per the germline V gene, CDR1 is MDHEN and CDR2 is SYDVKM. V lost 2 bases and J 0 bases, leaving 6 bases between the germline ends. The CDR3, as DNA: TGTGCCAGCAGTTTACGGGTTAGCACAGATACGCAGTATTTT. Translating gives CASSLRVSTDTQYF. The variable domain in full, completed from reference TRBV28 and TRBJ2-3, reads DVKVTQSSRYLVKRTGEKVFLECVQDMDHENMFWYRQDPGLGLRLIYFSYDVKMKEKGDIPEGYSVSREKKERFSLILESASTNQTSMYLCASSLRVSTDTQYFGPGTRLTVL.

This clonotype has a count of ten or more. The V and J genes are TRBV28 and TRBJ2-5; D is unclear. Trimming pared 1 base from V and 2 bases from J, leaving 5 bases between. This CDR3 has 13 residues. CDR1 and CDR2 (germline): MDHEN, SYDVKM. In nucleotides, the CDR3 is TGTGCCAGCAGTTTATCCAGTCAAGAGACCCAGTACTTC. As protein: CASSLSSQETQYF.

The CDR3 sequence: CSVERGGGGNTIYF. The CDR3 DNA sequence: TGCAGCGTTGAAAGAGGAGGGGGTGGAAACACCATATATTTT. The rearrangement joins TRBV29-1 to TRBJ1-3, with a weak D call TRBD1 (6 bases). CDR1 SQVTM and CDR2 ANQGSEA come from the germline V gene. V was trimmed by 2 bases and J by 3 bases, leaving 11 bases between them. The CDR3 length is 14 residues.

In this sample, this clonotype turned up many times. V usage is TRBV12-3 or TRBV12-4 and J usage is TRBJ2-5, with TRBD2 as a possible D gene (6 bases). V dropped 5 bases and J dropped 5 bases, with 15 bases sitting between them. The CDR3 totals 14 residues. The CDR3 coding sequence is TGTGCCAGCAGTACTCGGACTAAGCTGGAGACCCAGTACTTC. It translates to CASSTRTKLETQYF.

This clonotype was observed many times. This chain joins TRBV2 and TRBJ2-7; D possibly corresponds to TRBD1 (6 bases). The CDR3 is made up of 13 amino acids. The ends were cut back, 5 bases at V and 2 bases at J, with 10 bases in the middle. The germline V gene encodes CDR1 SNHLY and CDR2 FYNNEI. The CDR3 is CASSKQGPYEQYF. The DNA for the CDR3 is TGTGCCAGCAGTAAGCAGGGGCCCTACGAGCAGTACTTC.

This clonotype has a count of ten or more. This chain connects TRBV27 to TRBJ1-6; D possibly corresponds to TRBD1 (5 bases). The CDR3 runs 14 residues. The germline V gene has CDR1 MNHEY and CDR2 SMNVEV (reference sequence). Trimming took off 2 bases at V and 7 bases at J, with 9 bases between the two ends. The chain's CDR3 is CASSLNQGNSPLHF. The DNA of the CDR3 is TGTGCCAGCAGTTTAAACCAGGGCAATTCACCCCTCCACTTT.

This clonotype showed up many times. The J gene is TRBJ2-3, the V gene TRBV12-3 or TRBV12-4, with 12 bases aligning to TRBD2. The junction had 6 bases not matched to a gene; V was cut back by 7 bases and J by 4 bases. This CDR3 spans 15 amino acids. Here the CDR3 reads CASTRTSGIADTQYF. CDR3 DNA: TGTGCCAGCACCAGGACTAGCGGGATCGCAGATACGCAGTATTTT.

This clonotype was counted only a few times. The J gene is TRBJ2-4, the V gene TRBV24-1; D could derive from TRBD1 or TRBD2 (6 bases each). The V gene lost 12 bases and the J gene lost 3 bases, with 17 bases spanning the gap. Germline-derived CDR1 and CDR2 are KGHDR and SFDVKD. The CDR3 covers 14 residues. The CDR3 region is CAGPGAGDKNIQYF. The CDR3 DNA is TGTGCCGGGCCGGGGGCAGGGGACAAAAACATTCAGTACTTC.

This clonotype has ten or more counts. The chain combines TRBV2 with TRBJ2-7; TRBD2 might be the D (6 bases). This CDR3 spans 15 amino acids. The V end was cut by 4 bases, the J end by 0 bases, with 13 bases between. Germline V gene sequence: CDR1 SNHLY, CDR2 FYNNEI. In DNA form, the CDR3 reads TGTGCCAGCAGTGCAAGGGACTTAGCCTCCTACGAGCAGTACTTC. Amino acids: CASSARDLASYEQYF.

This clonotype was detected a few times. J is TRBJ2-1 and V is TRBV5-4, with 7 bases aligning to TRBD2. The V gene end was trimmed by 4 bases and the J gene end by 7 bases; junction bases not matched to a gene: 8. CDR1 is SGHNT and CDR2 is YYREEE in the germline V gene (reference sequence). CDR3 length: 14 residues. The CDR3 spells CASSGSAGDNEQFF. The CDR3 DNA sequence: TGTGCCAGCAGCGGGTCCGCGGGAGATAATGAGCAGTTCTTC.

The chain links TRBV30 to TRBJ1-1; D unresolved. Germline V lookup: CDR1 GTSNPN, CDR2 SVGIG (reference sequence). CDR3 length: 14 amino acids. V shed 0 bases and J shed 1 base, with 9 bases lying between them. The DNA of the CDR3 is TGTGCCTGGAGTGTCTGGCCCGGGAACACTGAAGCTTTCTTT. As protein: CAWSVWPGNTEAFF.

This clonotype appeared once. The chain carries TRBV7-9 and TRBJ2-7; D is uncertain. Trimming left V 8 bases short and J 7 bases short, with 18 bases between. CDR3 length equals 13 residues. Germline assignment: CDR1 SEHNR and CDR2 FQNEAQ (reference sequence). CDR3 amino acids: CASGTGPVNEQYF. CDR3 DNA sequence: TGTGCCAGCGGCACCGGACCCGTCAATGAGCAGTACTTC. The full variable domain, with the rest looked up from reference TRBV7-9 and TRBJ2-7, is DTGVSQNPRHKITKRGQNVTFRCDPISEHNRLYWYRQTLGQGPEFLTYFQNEAQLEKSRLLSDRFSAERPKGSFSTLEIQRTEQGDSAMYLCASGTGPVNEQYFGPGTRLTVT.